The rows below give T cell receptor beta chains drawn from one sample of a study of siplizumab effects on memory and regulatory T cells. TCRdb's copy holds only in-frame clones and misses some; the assay was immunoSEQ multiplex PCR. The sample contains some 62,000 clones, about 80% of which appear only once. Source material: memory CD4+ T cells sorted from blood. Every receptor here comes from a human donor in good health. CDR3s leave out the opening cysteine and the closing phenylalanine or tryptophan. A D gene is named only where the DNA matches it firmly. Size is stated for part of the rows, as once, few or many counts, or as a class when the clone is expanded.

clone_size	d_call	v_call	j_call	cdr3_aa
NA	TRBD1	TRBV29-1	TRBJ2-2	SALDRGRVGELF
once	NA	TRBV6-6	TRBJ1-3	ASISDRGSGNTIY
NA	NA	TRBV5-1	TRBJ1-4	ASSSGTRETNEKLF
NA	NA	TRBV27	TRBJ1-2	ASSLADNYGYT
NA	NA	TRBV20-1	TRBJ2-3	SAEGLDTQY
NA	NA	TRBV19	TRBJ1-5	ASSYYLTGSNQPQH
NA	NA	TRBV6-5	TRBJ2-2	ASSYFSGELF
NA	TRBD1	TRBV10-3	TRBJ2-7	AIRTGNEQY
NA	TRBD1	TRBV18	TRBJ1-6	ASSGTAKSNSPLH
NA	TRBD1	TRBV10-2	TRBJ2-1	ASSESHRGTSDEQF
NA	NA	TRBV27	TRBJ2-5	ASSLSKRQVIQETQY
NA	TRBD1	TRBV5-1	TRBJ1-6	ASSLKPTGPNSPLH
NA	TRBD1	TRBV5-1	TRBJ2-2	ASSRGQGANTGELF
NA	NA	TRBV29-1	TRBJ1-3	SVDGDVNSGNTIY
NA	NA	TRBV9	TRBJ1-6	ASSRQKHNSPLH
NA	NA	TRBV7-2	TRBJ1-2	ASSLSGGSYGYT
NA	TRBD2	TRBV14	TRBJ2-3	ASSRDSGASTDTQY
NA	TRBD1	TRBV7-9	TRBJ2-3	ASSLGGQGGTDTQY
NA	NA	TRBV14	TRBJ1-2	ASSQILAGGRGYT
NA	NA	TRBV28	TRBJ1-5	ASNLNRQPQH
few	NA	TRBV2	TRBJ2-1	ASTPGPNEQF
NA	NA	TRBV7-6	NA	ASSFTSRDEQY
few	TRBD2	TRBV2	TRBJ2-2	ASSASGGAGGELF
NA	NA	TRBV5-1	TRBJ1-2	ASSFGGNYGYT
few	TRBD2	TRBV5-1	TRBJ2-3	ASSYSGGNTDTQY
NA	TRBD1	TRBV29-1	TRBJ1-5	SVEEDRYQPQH
NA	TRBD2	TRBV9	TRBJ2-7	ASSVESGSSYEQY
NA	NA	TRBV21-1	TRBJ2-7	ASSKEDGELSYEQY
few	NA	TRBV4-1	TRBJ1-5	ASSQPRLGVRQPQH
NA	TRBD2	TRBV5-1	TRBJ2-3	ASSIDGGARTDTQY
NA	NA	TRBV20-1	TRBJ2-5	SAGDGGTQY
NA	TRBD2	TRBV7-2	TRBJ2-7	ASSFPQKPGLTSYEQY
once	TRBD2	TRBV28	TRBJ2-3	GSGGTDTQY
NA	NA	TRBV11-2	TRBJ2-6	ASSLGRGASPSGANVLT
NA	TRBD2	TRBV10-3	TRBJ2-1	AISGLAGGRDEQF
NA	NA	TRBV5-4	TRBJ2-3	ASSLGLHTDTQY
few	NA	TRBV10-1	TRBJ2-7	ASSECFRVESYEQY
NA	TRBD1	TRBV28	TRBJ1-1	ASSLGTGYENTEAF
few	NA	TRBV7-9	TRBJ1-1	ASSLSSSTEAF
NA	NA	TRBV18	TRBJ1-3	ASSQGGSSGNTIY
NA	TRBD1	TRBV18	TRBJ1-1	ASSPLTGGAGEAF